The rows below give T cell receptor beta chains drawn from one sample of a study of blood T cell repertoires in COVID-19. Assay: immunoSEQ multiplex PCR; the TCRdb copy retains only in-frame clones and omits some. The data hold about 180,000 clones, with 78% observed a single time. What was sequenced was PBMCs or T cells enriched from blood (not recorded which). The receptors come from a woman between 45 and 65 years old who had recovered from COVID-19. Each CDR3 is given with its conserved first and last residue. D genes are given only for firm matches. Rows give clone size only sometimes, using once, few, many, or a class for an expanded clone.

D gene	clone size	V gene	J gene	CDR3 protein	CDR3 DNA
TRBD2	.	TRBV28	TRBJ2-7	CASSLLRLAPSYEQYF	TGTGCCAGCAGTTTACTTCGACTAGCGCCGTCCTACGAGCAGTACTTC
TRBD2	.	TRBV27	TRBJ2-1	CASSPGTSGSTAQFF	TGTGCCAGCAGCCCCGGGACTAGCGGGAGCACCGCGCAGTTCTTC
TRBD1	.	TRBV6-5	TRBJ1-2	CASLSPDRALGYTF	TGTGCCAGCCTGTCGCCCGACAGGGCACTTGGCTACACCTTC
.	.	TRBV27	TRBJ1-2	CASSLKGSGYTF	TGTGCCAGCAGTTTAAAGGGGTCTGGCTACACCTTC
.	.	TRBV5-3	TRBJ2-5	CARSLAPHRPEETQYF	TGTGCCAGAAGCTTGGCCCCCCACAGGCCCGAAGAGACCCAGTACTTC
TRBD1	.	TRBV6-5	TRBJ2-7	CASNRDRGREQYF	TGTGCCAGCAACCGGGACAGGGGGCGCGAGCAGTACTTC
TRBD2	.	TRBV2	TRBJ2-7	CASSELAVSEQYF	TGTGCCAGCTCGGAACTAGCGGTTTCCGAGCAGTACTTC
.	.	TRBV19	TRBJ2-3	CATTKGIGTDTQYF	TGTGCCACTACTAAGGGGATAGGCACAGATACGCAGTATTTT
TRBD1	.	TRBV7-9	TRBJ2-1	CASSSGQGMSEQFF	TGTGCCAGCAGCTCTGGACAGGGTATGAGCGAGCAGTTCTTC
.	once	TRBV5-1	TRBJ2-3	CASSFPRDTQYF	TGCGCCAGCAGCTTCCCGAGGGATACGCAGTATTTT
TRBD1	.	TRBV5-4	TRBJ1-1	CASSLDRGNTEAFF	TGTGCCAGCAGCTTGGACAGGGGGAACACTGAAGCTTTCTTT
.	.	TRBV11-2	TRBJ2-1	CASSWLGSEQFF	TGTGCCAGCAGCTGGTTAGGGAGTGAGCAGTTCTTC
.	.	TRBV2	TRBJ2-5	CASSEGARVLPQYF	TGTGCCAGCAGTGAAGGGGCGCGGGTACTTCCCCAGTACTTC
.	.	TRBV30	TRBJ2-7	CAWSALSGISYEQYF	TGTGCCTGGAGTGCCCTTAGCGGAATATCCTACGAGCAGTACTTC
.	.	TRBV7-2	TRBJ1-1	CASSPMGGGTEAFF	TGTGCCAGCAGCCCAATGGGGGGGGGCACTGAAGCTTTCTTT
.	.	TRBV5-4	TRBJ1-1	CASSRNTEAFF	TGTGCCAGCAGCCGGAACACTGAAGCTTTCTTT
TRBD1	.	TRBV30	TRBJ2-1	CAWNLGQGIRNEQFF	TGTGCCTGGAATTTGGGACAGGGTATTCGGAATGAGCAGTTCTTC
TRBD1	.	TRBV6-2/TRBV6-3	TRBJ1-2	CASSSADRVLGYTF	TGTGCCAGCAGTTCCGCGGACAGGGTGCTGGGCTACACCTTC
.	.	TRBV6-4	TRBJ2-3	CASRPALGTDTQYF	TGTGCCAGCAGACCCGCGCTGGGCACAGATACGCAGTATTTT
TRBD1	.	TRBV27	TRBJ1-1	CASSLFGDRNTEAFF	TGTGCCAGCAGTTTATTTGGGGACAGGAACACTGAAGCTTTCTTT
.	few	TRBV24-1	TRBJ2-2	CATSDRTVGELFF	TGTGCCACCAGCGACAGGACGGTCGGGGAGCTGTTTTTT
.	.	TRBV27	TRBJ2-1	CASGMRQSYNEQFF	TGTGCCAGCGGCATGAGACAGAGCTACAATGAGCAGTTCTTC
.	many	TRBV5-4	TRBJ2-3	CASSLPGTDAGTQYF	TGTGCCAGCAGCTTGCCCGGGACTGACGCGGGAACGCAGTATTTT
TRBD1	.	TRBV10-3	TRBJ2-1	CAINGQGAGNEQFF	TGTGCCATCAATGGACAGGGGGCAGGGAATGAGCAGTTCTTC
TRBD2	.	TRBV11-2	TRBJ2-1	CASSLRATSGYNEQFF	TGTGCCAGCAGCTTGCGAGCCACTAGCGGATACAATGAGCAGTTCTTC
.	.	TRBV15	TRBJ1-6	CATSRDLEGASPLHF	TGTGCCACCAGCAGAGATCTCGAGGGTGCGTCCCCCCTCCACTTT
.	.	TRBV6-2/TRBV6-3	TRBJ1-2	CASSPLGDGYTF	TGTGCCAGCAGTCCCCTCGGGGATGGCTACACCTTC
TRBD1	.	TRBV6-5	TRBJ1-1	CASRKQGAKNTEAFF	TGTGCCAGCAGGAAACAGGGGGCCAAGAACACTGAAGCTTTCTTT
TRBD1	once	TRBV6-5	TRBJ1-5	CASRRTGETQPQHF	TGTGCCAGCAGAAGGACAGGGGAAACTCAGCCCCAGCATTTT
TRBD2	few	TRBV5-4	TRBJ2-2	CASHIAGGTGELFF	TGTGCCAGCCACATTGCGGGAGGGACCGGGGAGCTGTTTTTT
.	.	TRBV11-2	TRBJ1-2	CASSSLSQGGSGYTF	TGTGCCAGCAGCTCCCTTTCCCAGGGAGGCAGTGGCTACACCTTC
.	once	TRBV7-2	TRBJ1-6	CASSLGEGSAFRNSPLHF	TGTGCCAGCAGCTTAGGCGAGGGATCAGCATTCCGGAATTCACCCCTCCACTTT
TRBD2	.	TRBV28	TRBJ2-1	CASSHPTSVNEQFF	TGTGCCAGCAGCCACCCGACTAGCGTCAATGAGCAGTTCTTC
TRBD1	.	TRBV6-5	TRBJ1-4	CASSRSTGGQKLFF	TGTGCCAGCAGTAGGTCAACAGGGGGGCAAAAACTGTTTTTT
.	.	TRBV27	TRBJ2-7	CASSEVGGFLGSSF	TGTGCCAGCAGCGAGGTGGGAGGTTTTCTCGGATCTTCCTTC
.	.	TRBV19	TRBJ1-1	CASRRLSLPNTEAFF	TGTGCCAGTAGACGACTCAGTTTACCGAACACTGAAGCTTTCTTT
.	.	TRBV15	TRBJ1-5	CATWASGQPQHF	TGTGCCACCTGGGCCTCCGGTCAGCCCCAGCATTTT
TRBD1	.	TRBV5-1	TRBJ2-1	CASRKGSGAGGEEFF	TGCGCCAGCCGCAAAGGTTCAGGGGCAGGGGGAGAGGAGTTCTTC
.	.	TRBV5-1	TRBJ1-1	CASSAARGGAFF	TGCGCCAGCAGCGCAGCCCGGGGAGGGGCTTTCTTT
TRBD2	.	TRBV10-1	TRBJ2-1	CASSERSGVTYNEQFF	TGCGCCAGCAGTGAGCGGAGCGGGGTCACATACAATGAGCAGTTCTTC
TRBD2	few	TRBV27	TRBJ2-3	CASSLSYPDAGGAGTDTQYF	TGTGCCAGCAGTTTATCTTACCCGGACGCGGGAGGAGCTGGCACAGATACGCAGTATTTT
.	few	TRBV3-1/TRBV3-2	TRBJ1-6	CASSQDRGMRNSPLHF	TGTGCCAGCAGCCAAGACAGGGGAATGAGGAATTCACCCCTCCACTTT
TRBD1	.	TRBV27	TRBJ1-3	CASSLWTGSVLRNTIYF	TGTGCCAGCAGTTTGTGGACAGGGAGCGTTTTGAGAAACACCATATATTTT
TRBD1	once	TRBV30	TRBJ2-5	CAWSKQGSSAQYF	TGTGCCTGGAGTAAACAGGGGTCGTCGGCCCAGTACTTC
.	.	TRBV4-3	TRBJ1-1	CASSQDLRVDTEAFF	TGCGCCAGCAGCCAAGATCTGAGGGTCGACACTGAAGCTTTCTTT
TRBD2	.	TRBV2	TRBJ2-1	CASIQLAGIHNEQFF	TGTGCCAGCATTCAGCTAGCGGGAATCCACAATGAGCAGTTCTTC
TRBD1	.	TRBV7-2	TRBJ1-3	CASSLGQGATGNTIYF	TGTGCCAGCAGCCTCGGACAGGGGGCTACTGGAAACACCATATATTTT
.	.	TRBV3-1/TRBV3-2	TRBJ2-5	CASSQAGGQETQYF	TGTGCCAGCAGCCAGGCAGGGGGGCAAGAGACCCAGTACTTC
.	.	TRBV11-2	TRBJ1-4	CASSSHRRGGSGKLFF	TGTGCCAGCAGCTCCCACCGACGCGGGGGCTCCGGGAAACTGTTTTTT
TRBD1	.	TRBV7-8	TRBJ1-5	CASSSGQIYSNQPQHF	TGTGCCAGCAGCTCGGGACAGATATATAGCAATCAGCCCCAGCATTTT
TRBD1	.	TRBV5-1	TRBJ1-4	CASSPSTGGKLFF	TGCGCCAGCAGCCCCTCCACAGGGGGGAAACTGTTTTTT
TRBD2	.	TRBV28	TRBJ2-7	CASRRPGGGLSYEQYF	TGTGCCAGCAGAAGGCCGGGGGGGGGCCTGTCCTACGAGCAGTACTTC
TRBD2	.	TRBV11-2	TRBJ2-3	CASSSGGKTGGGDTQYF	TGTGCCAGCAGTTCGGGAGGCAAAACGGGAGGGGGAGATACGCAGTATTTT
.	few	TRBV6-5	TRBJ1-3	CASSYSGSSGNTIYF	TGTGCCAGCAGTTACTCGGGGAGCTCTGGAAACACCATATATTTT